Presented here are 13 T cell receptor beta chains from one specimen sequenced in a study of blood T cell repertoires in COVID-19. Only in-frame clones appear in the TCRdb table, and some are missing; sequencing was by immunoSEQ multiplex PCR. The data contain roughly 150,000 clones, approximately 86% of them seen just once; the ten biggest clones take up 2% to 3%. Specimen: peripheral blood. Receptors originate from an elderly woman with COVID-19, enrolled during active disease.

This clone is a singleton in its sample. The chain recombines TRBV7-3 with TRBJ1-1, with 10 positions matching TRBD1. Per germline, CDR1 SGHTA and CDR2 FQGTGA. With 1 base clipped from V and 5 bases from J, the junction kept 7 bases outside the gene matches. The CDR3 covers 16 residues. The CDR3 DNA sequence: TGTGCCAGCAGCTTAAGGCCCCGGGACAGGGGTACTGAAGCTTTCTTT. Its protein product is CASSLRPRDRGTEAFF.

V gene TRBV4-1 combines with J gene TRBJ2-3, with D perhaps TRBD1 (6 bases). Trimming took 5 bases from V and 6 from J, leaving 15 bases between them. This CDR3 comprises 14 residues. CDR1 and CDR2 from the germline V gene are MGHRA and YSYEKL. The CDR3 sequence is CASSLDTGFDTQYF. As DNA, the CDR3 is TGCGCCAGCAGCTTAGACACAGGGTTTGATACGCAGTATTTT.

The CDR3 nucleotides are TGTGCCAGCATCCCTCCCGGGACGGGAGACACCATATATTTT. This gives the protein CASIPPGTGDTIYF. The chain couples TRBV6-5 to TRBJ1-3; tentative D call: TRBD1 (5 bases). This CDR3 is built from 14 residues. CDR1 is MNHEY, CDR2 SVGAGI, per germline. Trimming stripped 7 bases from V and 8 bases from J, with 18 bases between.

The chain carries TRBV5-1 and TRBJ2-7; 8 nucleotides agree with TRBD1. Germline V gives CDR1 SGHRS, CDR2 YFSETQ. V lost 7 bases to trimming and J lost 6 bases; unmatched junction nucleotides: 15. The CDR3 runs to 15 residues. The CDR3 sequence: CASRRVGQGNGEQYF. The CDR3 DNA reads as TGCGCCAGCCGCCGGGTCGGACAGGGCAACGGCGAGCAGTACTTC. The complete variable domain, with remaining parts taken from reference TRBV5-1 and TRBJ2-7, reads KAGVTQTPRYLIKTRGQQVTLSCSPISGHRSVSWYQQTPGQGLQFLFEYFSETQRNKGNFPGRFSGRQFSNSRSEMNVSTLELGDSALYLCASRRVGQGNGEQYFGPGTRLTVT.

This clone has a handful of counts. CDR3 coding DNA: TGTGCCACCAGCAGAGGGACTAGCGGGACCCGACGCGGCAATGAGCAGTTCTTC. Amino acids: CATSRGTSGTRRGNEQFF. The chain uses TRBV15 and TRBJ2-1; 12 bases agree with TRBD2. Germline CDR1 is LNHNV and CDR2 is YYDKDF (reference sequence). Trimming at V came to 1 base and at J to 6 bases, leaving 10 bases not matched to a gene. The CDR3 has 18 amino acids.

This rearrangement joins TRBV19 to TRBJ2-7, with 9 bases matching TRBD1. The V and J ends lost 6 bases and 0 bases, in that order; junction bases with no gene match: 9. Germline values: CDR1 LNHDA, CDR2 SQIVND (reference sequence). The CDR3 loop spans 16 amino acids. In DNA, the CDR3 is TGTGCCAGTAGCCGAACAGGGGGCCAAAGCTCCTACGAGCAGTACTTC. It encodes CASSRTGGQSSYEQYF. Filled out from reference TRBV19 and TRBJ2-7, the complete variable domain reads DGGITQSPKYLFRKEGQNVTLSCEQNLNHDAMYWYRQDPGQGLRLIYYSQIVNDFQKGDIAEGYSVSREKKESFPLTVTSAQKNPTAFYLCASSRTGGQSSYEQYFGPGTRLTVT.

The chain carries TRBV28 and TRBJ2-7, with 12 bases that match TRBD1. The CDR3 totals 14 residues. CDR1 and CDR2 (germline): MDHEN, SYDVKM. The trim removed 6 bases at V and 6 bases at J, leaving 6 bases unmatched. The CDR3 is CASRSGQGASEQYF. In nucleotides, the CDR3 is TGTGCCAGCAGATCGGGACAGGGGGCGAGCGAGCAGTACTTC.

The chain has TRBV7-2 and TRBJ1-2, with 12 nucleotides matching TRBD1. This CDR3 region has 15 residues. Germline V gives CDR1 SGHTA, CDR2 FQGNSA. Unmatched junction bases numbered 6, after V lost 4 bases and J lost 6 bases. CDR3 sequence reads: CASSSRGQGADGYTF. The CDR3 DNA is TGTGCCAGCAGCTCCCGGGGACAGGGGGCTGATGGCTACACCTTC.

This chain joins TRBV5-1 and TRBJ1-2; 7 positions match TRBD1. J was trimmed by 5 bases and V by 2 bases; bases with no gene match: 6. The CDR3 runs to 14 residues. Germline V gene sequence: CDR1 SGHRS, CDR2 YFSETQ. This chain's CDR3 is CASSLGDSNYGYTF. The CDR3 DNA sequence: TGCGCCAGCAGCTTAGGGGACAGTAATTATGGCTACACCTTC. Together with reference TRBV5-1 and TRBJ1-2, the CDR3 gives the full variable domain: KAGVTQTPRYLIKTRGQQVTLSCSPISGHRSVSWYQQTPGQGLQFLFEYFSETQRNKGNFPGRFSGRQFSNSRSEMNVSTLELGDSALYLCASSLGDSNYGYTFGSGTRLTVV.

This chain joins TRBV28 and TRBJ1-2; TRBD1 matches at 8 bases. This CDR3 region has 14 residues. Germline CDR1 is MDHEN and CDR2 is SYDVKM. After removal of 6 bases from V and 7 bases from J, the junction contained 10 bases not matched to a gene. The CDR3 is CASRPEDREGGYTF. Written as DNA, the CDR3 is TGTGCCAGCAGACCCGAGGACAGGGAAGGTGGCTACACCTTC.

This chain uses TRBV7-2 with TRBJ2-7; 10 bases fit TRBD2. There are 14 residues in the CDR3. The V segment lost 1 base and the J segment 4 bases; nucleotides outside the gene matches: 1. CDR1 and CDR2 from the germline V gene are SGHTA and FQGNSA. This chain's CDR3 is CASSLEAGGYEQYF. In nucleotides, the CDR3 is TGTGCCAGCAGCTTAGAAGCGGGAGGGTACGAGCAGTACTTC. The full variable domain, with the rest looked up from reference TRBV7-2 and TRBJ2-7, is GAGVSQSPSNKVTEKGKDVELRCDPISGHTALYWYRQSLGQGLEFLIYFQGNSAPDKSGLPSDRFSAERTGGSVSTLTIQRTQQEDSAVYLCASSLEAGGYEQYFGPGTRLTVT.

V gene TRBV24-1 combines with J gene TRBJ2-1; tentatively, D is TRBD2 (5 bases). CDR1 is KGHDR and CDR2 is SFDVKD in the germline V gene. V was clipped by 2 bases and J by 4 bases, with 5 bases between them. This CDR3 spans 13 amino acids. The CDR3 region has the DNA TGTGCCACCAGTGATTCGGGATACAATGAGCAGTTCTTC. Translated: CATSDSGYNEQFF.

V and J are TRBV6-5 and TRBJ1-2, with 11 bases lining up with TRBD1. This CDR3 has 15 amino acids. J gave up 5 bases and V 5 bases, and 7 bases lay outside the gene matches. The germline gives CDR1 MNHEY, CDR2 SVGAGI. The CDR3 reads CASSPRTGGVYGYTF. The CDR3, as DNA: TGTGCCAGCAGTCCTAGGACAGGGGGCGTATATGGCTACACCTTC.